This T cell receptor (beta chain) was retrieved from a study of control samples from healthy donors and cancer patients. The method was immunoSEQ multiplex PCR; TCRdb's version includes in-frame clones alone and lacks a portion of them. The data show hundreds of thousands of clones, 75% to 95% seen once. The receptor's source is a man between 35 and 55 years old with head and neck cancer. What was sequenced was PBMCs.

The CDR3 sequence: CASSKGLAGRTDTQYF. The CDR3 bases are TGTGCCAGCAGCAAGGGACTAGCGGGAAGGACAGATACGCAGTATTTT. The chain joins TRBV7-8 to TRBJ2-3; 13 bases match TRBD2. With V trimmed by 5 bases and J by 3 bases, 5 bases remained unmatched. Germline V gives CDR1 SGHVS, CDR2 FQNEAQ. This CDR3 is built from 16 residues.